This TCR beta chain was sequenced during a study of response to subunit inactivated influenza vaccine. The study, taken as a whole, reports: It was the authors' suggestion that each seasonal influenza vaccination recruits few new T cells.

As for this clonotype: Its antigen is undetermined.

In TCRdb, the RT-PCR reads were re-called with MiXCR into one record per CDR3 protein. The sample lists roughly 290,000 distinct CDR3 sequences, around a fifth occurring once. Per the germline V gene, CDR1 is SGHTA and CDR2 is FQGNSA. The CDR3 spans 15 residues. Trimming took off 5 bases at V and 7 bases at J, with 18 bases between the two ends. The sequencing here drew on PBMCs from blood, taken approximately 20 months after vaccination. This receptor was identified in a man aged 45 to 70 who received an inactivated influenza vaccine. This sequence joins TRBV7-2 and TRBJ2-4; D unclear. CDR3 coding DNA: TGTGCCAGCAGCAAGCCGAGGAAGGGCGCCAACATTCAGTACTTC. Its translation is CASSKPRKGANIQYF.